The entry below describes one T cell receptor beta chain. The antigen remains unidentified. The CDR3 is 13 residues long. The V and J ends lost 3 bases and 7 bases respectively, with 13 bases between them. This sample is drawn from a study of identical twins. A universal primer binding site was introduced by template switching. The final cDNA contained unique molecular identifiers. TCRdb used MiXCR to reprocess the 5' RACE reads, holding one entry per CDR3 protein. The profile shows 520,000 or so distinct CDR3 sequences, around 20% of them singletons. Study findings and constraints: Twins showed weaker excess sharing in their beta out-of-frame sequences.

The same sample was also used in a study of T cells expressing NK-cell markers.

This chain links TRBV12-3 or TRBV12-4 with TRBJ2-7, with unresolved D. The TCR sequence derives from a woman aged 18-29 years in good health. The specimen was CD4+ T cells sorted from blood. The CDR3 region has the DNA TGTGCCAGCAGTTTTACAATTGTCCGTGAGCAGTACTTC. Amino acids: CASSFTIVREQYF.